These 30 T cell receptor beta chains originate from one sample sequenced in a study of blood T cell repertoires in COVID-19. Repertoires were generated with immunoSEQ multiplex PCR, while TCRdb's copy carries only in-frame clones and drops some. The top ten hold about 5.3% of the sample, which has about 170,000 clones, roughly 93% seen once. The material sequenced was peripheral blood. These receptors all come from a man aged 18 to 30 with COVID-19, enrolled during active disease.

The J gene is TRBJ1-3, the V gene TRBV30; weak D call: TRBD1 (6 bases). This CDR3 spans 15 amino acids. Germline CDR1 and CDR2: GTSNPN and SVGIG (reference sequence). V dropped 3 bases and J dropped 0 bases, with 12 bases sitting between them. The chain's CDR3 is CAWSLKGGSGNTIYF. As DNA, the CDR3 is TGTGCCTGGAGCCTCAAAGGGGGCTCTGGAAACACCATATATTTT.

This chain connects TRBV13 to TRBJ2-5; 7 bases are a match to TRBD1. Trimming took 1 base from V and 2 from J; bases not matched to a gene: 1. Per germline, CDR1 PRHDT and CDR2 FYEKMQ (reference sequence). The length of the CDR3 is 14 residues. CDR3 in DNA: TGTGCCAGCAGCTTAGCGGGACAGCAAGAGACCCAGTACTTC. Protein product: CASSLAGQQETQYF.

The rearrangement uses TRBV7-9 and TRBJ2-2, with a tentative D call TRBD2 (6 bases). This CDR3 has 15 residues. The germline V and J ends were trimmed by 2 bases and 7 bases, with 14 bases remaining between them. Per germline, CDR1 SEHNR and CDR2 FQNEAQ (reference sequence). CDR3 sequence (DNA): TGTGCCAGCAGCTTAAAAAGCGAGGAGGGCGGGGAGCTGTTTTTT. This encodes CASSLKSEEGGELFF. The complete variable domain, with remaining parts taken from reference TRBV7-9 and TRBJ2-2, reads DTGVSQNPRHKITKRGQNVTFRCDPISEHNRLYWYRQTLGQGPEFLTYFQNEAQLEKSRLLSDRFSAERPKGSFSTLEIQRTEQGDSAMYLCASSLKSEEGGELFFGEGSRLTVL.

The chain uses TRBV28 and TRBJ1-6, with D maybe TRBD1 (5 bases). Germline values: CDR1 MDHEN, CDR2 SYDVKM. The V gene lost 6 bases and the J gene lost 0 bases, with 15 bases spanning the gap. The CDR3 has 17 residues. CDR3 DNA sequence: TGTGCCAGCAGACGCCAGGGATTTAGCTCCTATAATTCACCCCTCCACTTT. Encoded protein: CASRRQGFSSYNSPLHF.

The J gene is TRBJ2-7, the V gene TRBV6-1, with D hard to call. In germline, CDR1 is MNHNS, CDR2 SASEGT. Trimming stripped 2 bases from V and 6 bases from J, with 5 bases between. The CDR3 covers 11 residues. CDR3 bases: TGTGCCAGCAGTGAATTCGGCGAGCAGTACTTC. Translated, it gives CASSEFGEQYF.

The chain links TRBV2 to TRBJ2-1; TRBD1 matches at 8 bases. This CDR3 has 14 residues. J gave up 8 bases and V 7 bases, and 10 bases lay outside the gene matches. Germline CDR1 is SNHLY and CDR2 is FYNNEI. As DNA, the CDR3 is TGTGCCAGCATGGACAGGGTAAGAAGGGATGAGCAGTTCTTC. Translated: CASMDRVRRDEQFF.

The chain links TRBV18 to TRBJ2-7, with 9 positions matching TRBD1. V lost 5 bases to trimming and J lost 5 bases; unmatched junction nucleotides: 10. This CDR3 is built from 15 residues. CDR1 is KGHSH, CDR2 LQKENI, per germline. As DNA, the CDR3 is TGTGCCAGCTCATCAGTGCAACAGGGGGCTAACGAGCAGTACTTC. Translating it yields CASSSVQQGANEQYF. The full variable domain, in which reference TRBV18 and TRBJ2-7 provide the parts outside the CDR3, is NAGVMQNPRHLVRRRGQEARLRCSPMKGHSHVYWYRQLPEEGLKFMVYLQKENIIDESGMPKERFSAEFPKEGPSILRIQQVVRGDSAAYFCASSSVQQGANEQYFGPGTRLTVT.

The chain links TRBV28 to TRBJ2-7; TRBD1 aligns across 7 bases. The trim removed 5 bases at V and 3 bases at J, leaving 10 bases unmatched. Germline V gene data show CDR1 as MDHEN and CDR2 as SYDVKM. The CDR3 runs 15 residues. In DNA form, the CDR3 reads TGTGCCAGCAGTATGATGCCGGGACAGAACTACGAGCAGTACTTC. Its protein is CASSMMPGQNYEQYF.

The CDR3 nucleotides read TGTGCCAGCAGCACAGGGGCAGCCGGGGACACCATATATTTT. Translating gives CASSTGAAGDTIYF. The chain combines TRBV7-7 with TRBJ1-3, with 7 bases identical to TRBD1. This CDR3 has 14 residues. V was clipped by 5 bases and J by 8 bases; unmatched bases: 9. Germline values: CDR1 SSHAT, CDR2 FNYEAQ (reference sequence).

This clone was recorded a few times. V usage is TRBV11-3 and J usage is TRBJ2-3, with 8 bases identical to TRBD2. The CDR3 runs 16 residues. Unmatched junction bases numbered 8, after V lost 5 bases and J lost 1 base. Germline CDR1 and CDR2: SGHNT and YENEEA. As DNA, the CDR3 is TGTGCCAGCAGCCGAGGACAGCGGGAGCGCACAGATACGCAGTATTTT. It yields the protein CASSRGQRERTDTQYF. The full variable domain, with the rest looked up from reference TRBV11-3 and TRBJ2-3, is EAGVVQSPRYKIIEKKQPVAFWCNPISGHNTLYWYLQNLGQGPELLIRYENEEAVDDSQLPKDRFSAERLKGVDSTLKIQPAELGDSAVYLCASSRGQRERTDTQYFGPGTRLTVL.

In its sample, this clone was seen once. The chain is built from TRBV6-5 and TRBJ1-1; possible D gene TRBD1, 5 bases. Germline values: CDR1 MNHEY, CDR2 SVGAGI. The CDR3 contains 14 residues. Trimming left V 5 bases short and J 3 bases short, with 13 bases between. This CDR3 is CASSPPGGYTEAFF. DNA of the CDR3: TGTGCCAGCAGTCCCCCGGGGGGTTACACTGAAGCTTTCTTT.

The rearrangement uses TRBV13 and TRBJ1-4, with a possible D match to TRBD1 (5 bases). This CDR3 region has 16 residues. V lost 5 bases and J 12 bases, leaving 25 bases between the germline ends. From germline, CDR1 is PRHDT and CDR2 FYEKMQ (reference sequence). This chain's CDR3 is CASSQGGGDPGKQLFF. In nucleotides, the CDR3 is TGTGCCAGCAGCCAGGGCGGCGGGGATCCGGGAAAGCAACTGTTTTTT. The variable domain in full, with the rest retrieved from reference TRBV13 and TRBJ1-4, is AAGVIQSPRHLIKEKRETATLKCYPIPRHDTVYWYQQGPGQDPQFLISFYEKMQSDKGSIPDRFSAQQFSDYHSELNMSSLELGDSALYFCASSQGGGDPGKQLFFGSGTQLSVL.

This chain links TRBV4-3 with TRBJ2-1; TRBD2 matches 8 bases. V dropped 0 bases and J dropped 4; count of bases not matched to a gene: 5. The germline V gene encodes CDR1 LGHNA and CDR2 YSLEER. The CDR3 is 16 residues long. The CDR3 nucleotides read TGCGCCAGCAGCCAAGATGGCAGCGGGGGTTACAATGAGCAGTTCTTC. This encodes CASSQDGSGGYNEQFF.

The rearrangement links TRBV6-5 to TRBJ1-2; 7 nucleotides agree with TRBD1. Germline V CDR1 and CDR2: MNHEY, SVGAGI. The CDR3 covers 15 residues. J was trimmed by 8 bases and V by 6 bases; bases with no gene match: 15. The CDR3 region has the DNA TGTGCCAGCAGACATTCCGGCCCGGGACAGACAGGCTACACCTTC. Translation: CASRHSGPGQTGYTF.

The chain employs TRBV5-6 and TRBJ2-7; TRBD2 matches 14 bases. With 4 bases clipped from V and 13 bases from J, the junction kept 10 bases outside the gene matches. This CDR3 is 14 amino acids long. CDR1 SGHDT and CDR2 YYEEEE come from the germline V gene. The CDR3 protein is CASSTGTSGGRVYF. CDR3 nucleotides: TGTGCCAGCAGCACCGGGACTAGCGGGGGTAGGGTCTACTTC.

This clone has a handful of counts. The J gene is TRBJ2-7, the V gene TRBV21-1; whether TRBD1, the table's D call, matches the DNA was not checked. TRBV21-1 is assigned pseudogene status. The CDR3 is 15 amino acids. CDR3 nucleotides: TGTGCCAGCAGCAAAGGACAGGGGTCGACCTACGAGCAGTACTTC. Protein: CASSKGQGSTYEQYF.

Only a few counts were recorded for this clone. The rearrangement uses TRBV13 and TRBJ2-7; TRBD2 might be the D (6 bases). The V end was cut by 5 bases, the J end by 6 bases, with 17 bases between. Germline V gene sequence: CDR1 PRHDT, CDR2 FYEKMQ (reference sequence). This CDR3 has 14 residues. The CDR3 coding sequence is TGTGCCAGCAGCCCCGGGGTTAGGGGAGGCGAGCAGTACTTC. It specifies CASSPGVRGGEQYF. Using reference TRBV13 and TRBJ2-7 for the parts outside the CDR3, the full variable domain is AAGVIQSPRHLIKEKRETATLKCYPIPRHDTVYWYQQGPGQDPQFLISFYEKMQSDKGSIPDRFSAQQFSDYHSELNMSSLELGDSALYFCASSPGVRGGEQYFGPGTRLTVT.

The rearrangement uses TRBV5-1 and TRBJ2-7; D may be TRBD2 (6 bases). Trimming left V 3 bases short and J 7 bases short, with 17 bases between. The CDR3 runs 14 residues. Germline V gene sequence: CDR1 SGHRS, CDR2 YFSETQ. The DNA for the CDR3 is TGCGCCAGCAGCTCCACACGGACGGCGGGGGAGCAGTACTTC. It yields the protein CASSSTRTAGEQYF.

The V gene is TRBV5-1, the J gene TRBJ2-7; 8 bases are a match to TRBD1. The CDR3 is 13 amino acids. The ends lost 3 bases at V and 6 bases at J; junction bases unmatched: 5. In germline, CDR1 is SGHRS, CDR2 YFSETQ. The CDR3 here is CASSYRQGSEQYF. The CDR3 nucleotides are TGCGCCAGCAGCTATAGACAGGGGTCCGAGCAGTACTTC.

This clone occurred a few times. The CDR3 protein is CASSELAGTGELFF. CDR3 coding DNA: TGCGCCAGCAGTGAACTAGCGGGAACCGGGGAGCTGTTTTTT. This chain uses TRBV10-1 with TRBJ2-2, with 10 bases identical to TRBD2. Germline CDR1 is WNHNN and CDR2 is SYGVQD (reference sequence). The CDR3 spans 14 residues. V gave up 3 bases and J gave up 5 bases; unmatched junction bases: 0.

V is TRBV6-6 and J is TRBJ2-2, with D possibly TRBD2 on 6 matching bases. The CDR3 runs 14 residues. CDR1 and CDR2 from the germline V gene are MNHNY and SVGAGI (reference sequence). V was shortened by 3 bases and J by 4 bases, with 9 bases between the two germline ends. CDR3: CASSYYSGTGELFF. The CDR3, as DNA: TGTGCCAGCAGTTATTATAGCGGCACCGGGGAGCTGTTTTTT.

The CDR3 protein is CASCGSPEGEQYF. In DNA form, the CDR3 reads TGTGCCAGCTGCGGGTCACCAGAGGGCGAGCAGTACTTC. The chain has TRBV27 and TRBJ2-7, with TRBD2 as a possible D gene (5 bases). The germline V gene has CDR1 MNHEY and CDR2 SMNVEV (reference sequence). The CDR3 covers 13 residues. Deletions cut 8 bases from V and 6 bases from J, with 17 bases between.

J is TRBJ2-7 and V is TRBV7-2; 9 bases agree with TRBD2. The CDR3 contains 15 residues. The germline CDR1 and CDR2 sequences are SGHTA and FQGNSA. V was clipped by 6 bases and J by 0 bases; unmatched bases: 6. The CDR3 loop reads CASRFSGGLSYEQYF. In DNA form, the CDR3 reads TGTGCCAGCAGGTTTAGCGGGGGCCTCTCCTACGAGCAGTACTTC. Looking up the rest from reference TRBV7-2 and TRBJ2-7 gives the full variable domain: GAGVSQSPSNKVTEKGKDVELRCDPISGHTALYWYRQSLGQGLEFLIYFQGNSAPDKSGLPSDRFSAERTGGSVSTLTIQRTQQEDSAVYLCASRFSGGLSYEQYFGPGTRLTVT.

Here the CDR3 reads CATSSRQGRAYEQYF. CDR3 DNA sequence: TGTGCCACCAGCTCGCGACAGGGTAGGGCCTACGAGCAGTACTTC. V usage is TRBV15 and J usage is TRBJ2-7, with 7 bases matching TRBD1. The CDR3 contains 15 residues. The V and J ends lost 5 bases and 2 bases, in that order; junction bases with no gene match: 9. CDR1 is LNHNV and CDR2 is YYDKDF in the germline V gene (reference sequence).

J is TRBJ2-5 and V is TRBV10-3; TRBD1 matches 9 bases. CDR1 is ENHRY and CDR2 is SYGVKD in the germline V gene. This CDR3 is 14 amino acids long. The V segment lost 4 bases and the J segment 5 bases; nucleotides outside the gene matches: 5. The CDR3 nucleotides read TGTGCCATCAGTGCCGGGACAGGGACCGAGACCCAGTACTTC. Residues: CAISAGTGTETQYF.

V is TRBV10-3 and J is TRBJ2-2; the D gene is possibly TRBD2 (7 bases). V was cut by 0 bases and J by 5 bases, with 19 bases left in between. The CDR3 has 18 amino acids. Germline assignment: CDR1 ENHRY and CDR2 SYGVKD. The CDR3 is CAISESRGRGTKTGELFF. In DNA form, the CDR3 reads TGTGCCATCAGTGAGTCGCGGGGGCGCGGGACTAAAACCGGGGAGCTGTTTTTT.

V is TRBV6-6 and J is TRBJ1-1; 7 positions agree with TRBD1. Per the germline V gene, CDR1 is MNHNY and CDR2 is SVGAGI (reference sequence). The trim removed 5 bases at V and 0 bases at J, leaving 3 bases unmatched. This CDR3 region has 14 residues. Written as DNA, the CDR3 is TGTGCCAGCAGTCCCAGGGGGTTGAACACTGAAGCTTTCTTT. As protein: CASSPRGLNTEAFF.

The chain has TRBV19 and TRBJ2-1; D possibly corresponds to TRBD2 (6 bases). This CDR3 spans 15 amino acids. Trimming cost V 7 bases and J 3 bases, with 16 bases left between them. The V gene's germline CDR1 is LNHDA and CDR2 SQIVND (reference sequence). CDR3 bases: TGTGCCAGTACCCTGGGGGGTGTTGACTACAATGAGCAGTTCTTC. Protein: CASTLGGVDYNEQFF.

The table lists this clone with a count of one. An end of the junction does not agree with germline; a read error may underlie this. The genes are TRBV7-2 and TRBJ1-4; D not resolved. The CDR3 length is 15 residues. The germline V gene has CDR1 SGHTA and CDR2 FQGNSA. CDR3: CASSLVVQANEKLLF. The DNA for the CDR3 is TGTGCCAGCAGCTTAGTTGTCCAGGCTAATGAAAAACTGCTTTTT.

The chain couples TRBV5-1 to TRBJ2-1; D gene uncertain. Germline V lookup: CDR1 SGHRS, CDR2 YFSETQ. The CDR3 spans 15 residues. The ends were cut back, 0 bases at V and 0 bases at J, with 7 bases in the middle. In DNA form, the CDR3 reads TGCGCCAGCAGCTTGGACGCGGACTCCTACAATGAGCAGTTCTTC. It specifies CASSLDADSYNEQFF.